This entry concerns a single T cell receptor beta chain. Its antigen target is currently unknown. There are no base qualities to consult, and no much larger clone falls within one base. Whole blood was collected in K2EDTA tubes by collaborating institutions according to the institutions' own protocols. For TCRbeta analysis, collaborators shipped samples in one of three forms: frozen whole blood, isolated PBMCs, or DNA extracted from either of those sample types. This entry is derived from a study of blood T cell repertoires in COVID-19 (dated by TCRdb to about 2020). Study-wide context: Samples covering the acute and convalescent phases of COVID-19 were provided by collaborators in the United States, Italy and Spain. The material from the prospective study consisted of cDNA or gDNA derived from T cells, B-cell-depleted T cells, or PBMCs. Deeply sampled blood TCRbeta repertoires from subjects exposed to, actively infected with, or recovered from COVID-19 were included in the dataset. The repertoires were made available in a free public database intended to serve as a resource for research on the immune response to SARS-CoV-2. The samples were drawn from two sources: the first 160 participants of the ongoing ImmuneRACE study, and about 1,300 subjects contributed by 6 global collaborators. Sample metadata almost always included a de-identified subject ID, COVID-19 status, age in years and sex. Where HLA class I and class II types were available, the types were taken from metadata supplied by the sample provider, not from assay-based typing.

Results the study describes overall, beyond this receptor: How much clinical and demographic metadata was included differed by source and by participant, and the metadata was provided uncurated.

The immunoSEQ Assay, a bias-controlled multiplex PCR, was used to amplify TCRbeta CDR3 regions from genomic DNA. The authors' pipeline ran thus. The number of nucleated cells in each sample was estimated by amplification of reference gene primers within the assay. To quantify the absolute abundance of each unique TCRbeta CDR3 rearrangement, sequence reads were collapsed and filtered. For each sample, productive Simpson clonality was calculated by taking the square root of Simpson's diversity index across productive rearrangements. TCRdb retrieved this table from immuneACCESS and kept in-frame rearrangements only. Not all clones are present; in checked studies, unresolved V genes account for under half, and no reason is known for the remainder. That table gives V, J and clone size, and the DNA gave D and trimming. Counted in this sample were 150,000 or so clones; roughly 84% of them appeared once. In total, the top ten clones hold less than 4% of the sample.

Sequenced material: peripheral blood. This TCR was recovered from a woman in her fifties or sixties with acute or convalescent COVID-19.

The DNA sequence reads TGCGCCAGCAGCCAAGATCCGTTCCGGAACACTGAAGCTTTCTTT. It encodes CASSQDPFRNTEAFF. The sequence joins TRBV4-1 to TRBJ1-1, with no D gene named confidently. CDR1 and CDR2 are drawn from the germline V gene: MGHRA, YSYEKL. Between the V and J ends, shortened by 0 bases and 1 base respectively, the junction contains 9 bases. The CDR3 runs 15 amino acids, cysteine and phenylalanine included. The kept DNA is CDR3 alone, 45 bases in frame from the first base.